The 6 T cell receptor beta chains listed next were all sequenced from one sample in a study of OX40 agonist ivuxolimab in advanced cancers. Assay: immunoSEQ multiplex PCR; the TCRdb copy retains only in-frame clones and omits some. The top ten hold 38% of the sample, which has roughly 30,000 clones, 88% seen once. Source: CD4+ or CD8+ T cells sorted from blood, taken in a trial of the OX40 agonist ivuxolimab. The receptor source for this set is an adult with an advanced solid tumor such as melanoma, head and neck, liver or kidney cancer.

Regarding this clone: One end of the junction varies from germline; a read error may be responsible. The V gene is TRBV7-7, the J gene TRBJ2-1, with TRBD1 identical over 8 bases. Germline-derived CDR1 and CDR2 are SSHAT and FNYEAQ (reference sequence). CDR3 length: 15 amino acids. This chain's CDR3 is CASSLSRGLRNEQFF. In nucleotides, the CDR3 is TGTGCTAGCAGCTTATCCAGGGGGCTAAGGAATGAGCAGTTCTTC. Based on the CDR3 plus reference TRBV7-7 and TRBJ2-1, the full variable domain is GAGVSQSPRYKVTKRGQDVTLRCDPISSHATLYWYQQALGQGPEFLTYFNYEAQPDKSGLPSDRFSAERPEGSISTLTIQRTEQRDSAMYRCASSLSRGLRNEQFFGPGTRLTVL.

The chain is built from TRBV7-2 and TRBJ2-5; 8 nucleotides align to TRBD1. Losses at the gene ends were 6 bases for V and 4 bases for J; bases not matched to a gene: 10. The germline gives CDR1 SGHTA, CDR2 FQGNSA. This CDR3 spans 15 amino acids. The DNA for the CDR3 is TGTGCCAGCAGGGACAGGGAAGAGGTGGCAGAGACCCAGTACTTC. Encoded protein: CASRDREEVAETQYF.

V and J are TRBV5-4 and TRBJ2-5; TRBD2 agrees at 16 bases. The J call may be incorrect, as the DNA end agrees better with TRBJ2-7. Germline CDR1 is SGHNT and CDR2 is YYREEE (reference sequence). This CDR3 spans 16 amino acids. The chain's CDR3 is CASSPGLAGGGDEQYF. The CDR3, as DNA: TGTGCCAGCAGCCCGGGACTAGCGGGAGGGGGCGACGAGCAGTACTTC.

The chain joins TRBV7-8 to TRBJ2-7, with 10 bases matching TRBD2. J was trimmed by 0 bases and V by 5 bases; bases with no gene match: 7. The length of the CDR3 is 16 residues. Germline V gene data show CDR1 as SGHVS and CDR2 as FQNEAQ. CDR3 DNA: TGTGCCAGCAGCACTTGGACTAGCGGAAGCTCCTACGAGCAGTACTTC. This sequence encodes CASSTWTSGSSYEQYF.

In DNA form, the CDR3 reads TGTGCCAGTAGCCTATCATTTGGACAGGGCCCTCAGCCCCAGCATTTT. Its translation: CASSLSFGQGPQPQHF. The chain uses TRBV19 and TRBJ1-5, with 8 bases aligning to TRBD1. The germline V gene encodes CDR1 LNHDA and CDR2 SQIVND (reference sequence). The CDR3 spans 16 residues. V lost 6 bases, J lost 6 bases, and 13 bases stayed unmatched.

This rearrangement joins TRBV30 to TRBJ2-7; weak D call: TRBD2 (5 bases). Germline V CDR1 and CDR2: GTSNPN, SVGIG (reference sequence). The CDR3 runs 16 residues. Deletions cut 2 bases from V and 5 bases from J, with 22 bases between. The CDR3 sequence: CAWSQGPGIFLHEQYF. In nucleotides, the CDR3 is TGTGCCTGGAGTCAAGGGCCGGGGATCTTTTTGCACGAGCAGTACTTC.